This T cell receptor (beta chain) was captured in a study of cytotoxic CD8 clonotypes in ibrutinib-treated CLL. The assay was immunoSEQ multiplex PCR, and TCRdb's table has in-frame clones only and misses some. This table has more than 12,000 clones, less than 55% appearing once. TCR beta library input comprised roughly 1.9 micrograms of genomic DNA from cryopreserved PBMCs. This specimen consisted of PBMCs, obtained at an approximately 26-month disease-progression time point, from a patient treated with ibrutinib. The receptor was isolated from a human donor with chronic lymphocytic leukemia.

CDR3 sequence (DNA): TGTGCCAGCAGTCGAGACACAGGGGAACCTGAAGCTTTCTTT. This codes for CASSRDTGEPEAFF. The rearrangement uses TRBV2 and TRBJ1-1; 7 bases match TRBD1. V gave up 5 bases and J gave up 6 bases; unmatched junction bases: 9. The CDR3 length is 14 residues. Germline lookup yields CDR1 SNHLY and CDR2 FYNNEI. Variable domain in full (rest from reference TRBV2 and TRBJ1-1): EPEVTQTPSHQVTQMGQEVILRCVPISNHLYFYWYRQILGQKVEFLVSFYNNEISEKSEIFDDQFSVERPDGSNFTLKIRSTKLEDSAMYFCASSRDTGEPEAFFGQGTRLTVV.